Listed below are T cell receptor beta chains from one sample, sequenced in a study of beta chain features in type 1 diabetes. The method was immunoSEQ multiplex PCR; TCRdb's version includes in-frame clones alone and lacks a portion of them. This sample has some 290,000 clones, with 13% to 15% found just once. Sequenced sample: naive CD4+ T cells from blood. The receptor set was obtained from a young man with type 1 diabetes. Both conserved end residues are part of each CDR3. D genes are given only for firm matches. Clone size, where shown, is once, few, many, or a class for clones that have expanded.

clone_size,v_call,j_call,d_call,cdr3_nt,cdr3_aa
NA,TRBV18,TRBJ2-7,NA,TGTGCCAGCTCACCACCGACAGGGAGGCTCTACGAGCAGTACTTC,CASSPPTGRLYEQYF
NA,TRBV19,TRBJ1-5,NA,TGTGCCAGTAGTATATTGACAGGTAATCAGCCCCAGCATTTT,CASSILTGNQPQHF
NA,TRBV7-6,TRBJ2-2,TRBD1,TGTGCCAGCAGCGGCCGGACAGGGGTTTGGAACACCGGGGAGCTGTTTTTT,CASSGRTGVWNTGELFF
NA,TRBV20-1,TRBJ2-7,NA,TGCAGTGCTTCCACCTACGAGCAGTACTTC,CSASTYEQYF
NA,TRBV28,TRBJ2-7,TRBD1,TGTGCCAGCAGTTTGGGACAGGGAAGGCACGAGCAGTACTTC,CASSLGQGRHEQYF
NA,TRBV19,TRBJ2-6,TRBD1,TGTGCCAGTAGCCCCGACAGGGGATGGGCCAACGTCCTGACTTTC,CASSPDRGWANVLTF
few,TRBV28,TRBJ2-7,TRBD1,TGTGCCACCGGACAGGGGGGTTCCTCCTACGAGCAGTACTTC,CATGQGGSSYEQYF
few,TRBV9,TRBJ2-5,TRBD2,TGTGCCAGCAGCGTAGGCCGGGAGGGAACAGAGACCCAGTACTTC,CASSVGREGTETQYF
NA,TRBV5-4,TRBJ2-3,TRBD2,TGTGCCAGCAGCTTGGGACTAGCGGGGCCCACAGATACGCAGTATTTT,CASSLGLAGPTDTQYF
few,TRBV14,TRBJ1-4,NA,TGTGCCAGCAGCCGGACGACTAGCGGAAAACTGTTTTTT,CASSRTTSGKLFF
few,TRBV7-9,TRBJ1-4,NA,TGTGCCAGCAGCCTATCGACAGGACTCGGTGAAAAACTGTTTTTT,CASSLSTGLGEKLFF
NA,TRBV27,TRBJ2-7,NA,TGTGCCAGCAGTCCAAGGGACTCCACCTACGAGCAGTACTTC,CASSPRDSTYEQYF
few,TRBV18,TRBJ1-2,NA,TGTGCCAGCTCACCGGCGGGGGGGAACTATGGCTACACCTTC,CASSPAGGNYGYTF
NA,TRBV7-2,TRBJ2-3,TRBD2,TGTGCCAGCAGCTTAGGGCTAGCGGGTAATCGGGTTACGCAGTATTTT,CASSLGLAGNRVTQYF
few,TRBV9,TRBJ2-1,NA,TGTGCCAGCAGCGTAGACACAAAAAATGAGCAGTTCTTC,CASSVDTKNEQFF
NA,TRBV9,TRBJ2-1,TRBD2,TGTGCCAGCAGCAAACGTCTAGCGGGAGGGGTCCGCAATGAGCAGTTCTTC,CASSKRLAGGVRNEQFF
few,TRBV6-1,TRBJ2-5,TRBD1,TGTGCCAGCACCAGGGGGGACAGGGTAGGAGAGACCCAGTACTTC,CASTRGDRVGETQYF
few,TRBV5-6,TRBJ2-6,NA,TGTGCCAGCAGCTTGAATGTCCGCTCTGGGGCCAACGTCCTGACTTTC,CASSLNVRSGANVLTF
NA,TRBV5-4,TRBJ2-2,NA,TGTGCCAGCAGCCCTAAGAACACCGGGGAGCTGTTTTTT,CASSPKNTGELFF
NA,TRBV30,TRBJ1-2,NA,TGTGCCTGCAGGGATAACTATGGCTACACCTTC,CACRDNYGYTF
NA,TRBV6-1,TRBJ1-2,TRBD1,TGTGCCAGCAGGACCCAGGACAGGGAATCTCACACCTTC,CASRTQDRESHTF
once,TRBV18,TRBJ1-5,TRBD1,TGTGCCAGCTCACCGGCGGGACAGGGGAGTCAGCCCCAGCATTTT,CASSPAGQGSQPQHF
few,TRBV28,TRBJ2-2,NA,TGTGCCAGCAGTTTACGTCCGAGGGGGACCGGGGAGCTGTTTTTT,CASSLRPRGTGELFF
NA,TRBV5-6,TRBJ1-1,NA,TGTGCCAGCAGCTTGGAACGGGGAAGGACTGAAGCTTTCTTT,CASSLERGRTEAFF
NA,TRBV6-6,TRBJ2-1,NA,TGTGCCAGCAGACTCCGAGGGCGTTCCTACAATGAGCAGTTCTTC,CASRLRGRSYNEQFF
NA,TRBV5-1,TRBJ2-1,TRBD1,TGCGCCAGCAGCCCGAGGACAGGGGGTGTGAACAATGAGCAGTTCTTC,CASSPRTGGVNNEQFF
few,TRBV18,TRBJ2-1,TRBD1,TGTGCCAGCTCACGAGGACAGGGTGGAAATGAGCAGTTCTTC,CASSRGQGGNEQFF
NA,TRBV2,TRBJ2-1,NA,TGTGCCAGCAAGATAAACGCGAATGAGCAGTTCTTC,CASKINANEQFF
few,TRBV9,TRBJ1-1,NA,TGTGCCAGCAGCGGACAAATGAACACTGAAGCTTTCTTT,CASSGQMNTEAFF
NA,TRBV5-6,TRBJ2-6,TRBD2,TGTGCCAGCAGCCTCCTGGGGGGGTACGGGACCTCTGGGGCCAACGTCCTGACTTTC,CASSLLGGYGTSGANVLTF
NA,TRBV27,TRBJ2-1,TRBD2,TGTGCCAGCAGTTTGAGGGGAGGGAATGAGCAGTTCTTC,CASSLRGGNEQFF
few,TRBV18,TRBJ2-1,NA,TGTGCCAGCTCCCTATCCCTTGACAATGAGCAGTTCTTC,CASSLSLDNEQFF
NA,TRBV29-1,TRBJ1-1,NA,TGCAGCACCTCCAAGACAGAGAACACTGAAGCTTTCTTT,CSTSKTENTEAFF
NA,TRBV28,TRBJ2-7,TRBD1,TGTGCCAGCAGTGGGACAGGGTTTCCCTACGAGCAGTACTTC,CASSGTGFPYEQYF
few,TRBV14,TRBJ2-2,NA,TGTGCCAGCAGCCAAGTTTTGGGAGTAGCCGGGGAGCTGTTTTTT,CASSQVLGVAGELFF
NA,TRBV28,TRBJ1-2,NA,TGTGCCAGCAGTCCCGGTCCCTCAGGCTACACCTTC,CASSPGPSGYTF